Below, 28 T cell receptor beta chains from the same sample are listed, as sequenced in a study of CD8 T cells in ankylosing spondylitis. From the 5' RACE reads, TCRdb called clonotypes with MiXCR, one entry per CDR3 protein. The sample contains 25,000 to 30,000 distinct CDR3 sequences, about 5.1% of which appear only once. Sequences were obtained from blood, either unsorted or a sorted T cell fraction (not recorded which). Receptors originate from a female donor with ankylosing spondylitis or in good health (not recorded which).

This clonotype appeared many times. The CDR3 protein is CASSVEGEGDEQYF. The CDR3 DNA follows: TGTGCCAGCAGCGTAGAAGGCGAAGGGGACGAGCAGTACTTC. The chain is built from TRBV9 and TRBJ2-7; the D gene is possibly TRBD1 (5 bases). CDR1 is SGDLS and CDR2 is YYNGEE in the germline V gene. This CDR3 has 14 residues. Trimming shortened V by 0 bases and J by 5 bases, and 12 bases separated the two germline ends.

This clonotype was found a few times. This chain links TRBV9 with TRBJ2-1, with 8 bases lining up with TRBD2. Trimming took 1 base from V and 5 from J; bases not matched to a gene: 5. Germline-derived CDR1 and CDR2 are SGDLS and YYNGEE. The CDR3 extends over 15 amino acids. DNA for the CDR3: TGTGCCAGCAGCGTATCGGGACTAGTGAACAATGAGCAGTTCTTC. It yields the protein CASSVSGLVNNEQFF. Drawing the rest from reference TRBV9 and TRBJ2-1, the complete variable domain is DSGVTQTPKHLITATGQRVTLRCSPRSGDLSVYWYQQSLDQGLQFLIQYYNGEERAKGNILERFSAQQFPDLHSELNLSSLELGDSALYFCASSVSGLVNNEQFFGPGTRLTVL.

This clonotype has a count of ten or more. The chain links TRBV24-1 to TRBJ1-2; 10 nucleotides align to TRBD1. The CDR3 has 19 amino acids. In germline, CDR1 is KGHDR, CDR2 SFDVKD. The trim removed 4 bases at V and 6 bases at J, leaving 19 bases unmatched. CDR3 nucleotides: TGTGCCACCAGTGAATCCTCGAATGGGACAGGGGAGGCGATTGATGGCTACACCTTC. Translating it yields CATSESSNGTGEAIDGYTF.

CDR3 nucleotides: TGTGCCAGCAGCCCCGGGACCGCTTCCCAAGAGACCCAGTACTTC. This sequence encodes CASSPGTASQETQYF. J is TRBJ2-5 and V is TRBV9; D may match TRBD1 or TRBD2 (5 bases each). V lost 4 bases and J 1 base, leaving 14 bases between the germline ends. The CDR3 has 15 amino acids. Germline-derived CDR1 and CDR2 are SGDLS and YYNGEE.

This clonotype has at least ten counts. The chain couples TRBV9 to TRBJ1-1; D gene ambiguous. The germline CDR1 and CDR2 sequences are SGDLS and YYNGEE. CDR3 length: 13 residues. V was shortened by 3 bases and J by 5 bases, with 11 bases between the two germline ends. The CDR3 DNA sequence: TGTGCCAGCAGCGATGATCAAAGAACTGAAGCTTTCTTT. Its protein product is CASSDDQRTEAFF.

This clonotype was found many times. V and J are TRBV9 and TRBJ2-1; 10 nucleotides agree with TRBD2. Germline-derived CDR1 and CDR2 are SGDLS and YYNGEE. With V trimmed by 0 bases and J by 8 bases, 2 bases remained unmatched. This CDR3 contains 14 residues. CDR3 in DNA: TGTGCCAGCAGCGTAGTAACTAGCGGGGATGAGCAGTTCTTC. Protein product: CASSVVTSGDEQFF.

This clonotype occurred many times. This rearrangement joins TRBV9 to TRBJ2-3, with 8 bases that match TRBD1. Germline CDR1 reads SGDLS; CDR2 reads YYNGEE. The V gene end was trimmed by 0 bases and the J gene end by 5 bases; junction bases not matched to a gene: 8. The CDR3 covers 16 residues. Here the CDR3 DNA reads TGTGCCAGCAGCGTAGCCCAGGGGGCGCGGGGAGATACGCAGTATTTT. Its protein is CASSVAQGARGDTQYF.

This clonotype occurred many times. This rearrangement joins TRBV9 to TRBJ2-2, with a weak D call TRBD2 (6 bases). This CDR3 is 16 amino acids long. The germline V gene has CDR1 SGDLS and CDR2 YYNGEE. Trimming cost V 0 bases and J 6 bases, with 15 bases left between them. CDR3 region: CASSVAAGRDAGELFF. CDR3 nucleotide sequence: TGTGCCAGCAGCGTAGCTGCGGGAAGGGATGCCGGGGAGCTGTTTTTT. Drawing the rest from reference TRBV9 and TRBJ2-2, the complete variable domain is DSGVTQTPKHLITATGQRVTLRCSPRSGDLSVYWYQQSLDQGLQFLIQYYNGEERAKGNILERFSAQQFPDLHSELNLSSLELGDSALYFCASSVAAGRDAGELFFGEGSRLTVL.

Ten or more counts support this clonotype. The genes are TRBV9 and TRBJ2-7, with D unresolved. Germline V gene data show CDR1 as SGDLS and CDR2 as YYNGEE. The CDR3 is 15 amino acids. V lost 0 bases, J lost 0 bases, and 10 bases lay in between. In DNA, the CDR3 is TGTGCCAGCAGCGTAGACCCCCTCGGCTCCTACGAGCAGTACTTC. Residues: CASSVDPLGSYEQYF.

This clonotype occurred many times. This sequence may be a read error, since a much larger clone differs from it by one base. V and J are TRBV9 and TRBJ2-2, with D perhaps assigned TRBD1 or TRBD2 (5 bases each). The CDR3 has 14 residues. The V gene lost 0 bases and the J gene lost 4 bases, with 7 bases spanning the gap. Germline V gene sequence: CDR1 SGDLS, CDR2 YYNGEE. The DNA of the CDR3 is TGTGCCAGCAGCGTAGGGGGGACCACCGGGGAGCTGTTTTTT. Translated: CASSVGGTTGELFF.

The table lists this clonotype with many counts. CDR3 protein: CASSSGTGGGELFF. CDR3 sequence (DNA): TGTGCCAGCAGCTCCGGGACAGGGGGCGGGGAGCTGTTTTTT. This chain connects TRBV9 to TRBJ2-2; TRBD1 matches 11 bases. Germline CDR1 is SGDLS and CDR2 is YYNGEE. The CDR3 spans 14 residues. Trimming cost V 4 bases and J 7 bases; bases outside gene matches: 3.

This rearrangement joins TRBV9 to TRBJ2-3, with 8 bases fitting TRBD1. The V gene end was trimmed by 0 bases and the J gene end by 4 bases; junction bases not matched to a gene: 16. The CDR3 has 19 amino acids. Germline V lookup: CDR1 SGDLS, CDR2 YYNGEE. The CDR3 DNA follows: TGTGCCAGCAGCGTAGGATGGGCAACCGGGACAGGAGGGGCAGATACGCAGTATTTT. It codes for CASSVGWATGTGGADTQYF. The variable domain in full, completed from reference TRBV9 and TRBJ2-3, reads DSGVTQTPKHLITATGQRVTLRCSPRSGDLSVYWYQQSLDQGLQFLIQYYNGEERAKGNILERFSAQQFPDLHSELNLSSLELGDSALYFCASSVGWATGTGGADTQYFGPGTRLTVL.

This clonotype was seen many times. The rearrangement joins TRBV9 to TRBJ2-1; D may be TRBD1 or TRBD2 (5 bases each). Between the trimmed V and J ends, which lost 0 bases and 4 bases, there was a span of 11 bases. Germline CDR1 reads SGDLS; CDR2 reads YYNGEE. The CDR3 loop spans 15 amino acids. CDR3 amino acids: CASSVDPGRYNEQFF. CDR3 DNA sequence: TGTGCCAGCAGCGTAGATCCAGGGAGATACAATGAGCAGTTCTTC. The whole variable domain, remainder taken from reference TRBV9 and TRBJ2-1, is DSGVTQTPKHLITATGQRVTLRCSPRSGDLSVYWYQQSLDQGLQFLIQYYNGEERAKGNILERFSAQQFPDLHSELNLSSLELGDSALYFCASSVDPGRYNEQFFGPGTRLTVL.

The chain recombines TRBV9 with TRBJ1-2, with 9 bases aligning to TRBD1. Trimming at V came to 3 bases and at J to 8 bases, leaving 11 bases not matched to a gene. The germline V gene has CDR1 SGDLS and CDR2 YYNGEE. The CDR3 consists of 15 residues. The DNA for the CDR3 is TGTGCCAGCAGCGCAATACAGGGGGCGAAGGGCGGCTACACCTTC. Translated, it gives CASSAIQGAKGGYTF.

The chain recombines TRBV9 with TRBJ2-2, with TRBD2 matching over 8 bases. The CDR3 is made up of 16 amino acids. V was pared by 3 bases and J by 0 bases, with 4 bases of the junction left unmatched. The germline V gene encodes CDR1 SGDLS and CDR2 YYNGEE. In DNA, the CDR3 is TGTGCCAGCAGCGGGCTAGCGGGTGCGAACACCGGGGAGCTGTTTTTT. This codes for CASSGLAGANTGELFF.

The rearrangement links TRBV9 to TRBJ2-1; 8 positions match TRBD1. The germline V gene has CDR1 SGDLS and CDR2 YYNGEE. The V and J ends lost 0 bases and 8 bases, in that order; junction bases with no gene match: 7. The CDR3 sequence is 15 residues long. CDR3 DNA: TGTGCCAGCAGCGTAGGGCCAGGGGGCAGGTATGAGCAGTTCTTC. Translated: CASSVGPGGRYEQFF.

This clonotype was seen a handful of times. The CDR3 bases are TGTGCCAGCAGCGCGACAGGGACCGGGGCCAACGTCCTGACTTTC. This codes for CASSATGTGANVLTF. The chain combines TRBV9 with TRBJ2-6, with TRBD1 matching over 7 bases. This CDR3 is 15 amino acids long. Trimming removed 3 bases from V and 4 bases from J; junction bases left unmatched: 4. Germline assignment: CDR1 SGDLS and CDR2 YYNGEE.

This clonotype was observed at least ten times. This sequence joins TRBV9 and TRBJ2-7; 7 bases align to TRBD1. This CDR3 spans 14 amino acids. CDR1 is SGDLS and CDR2 is YYNGEE in the germline V gene. Trimming took 6 bases from V and 0 from J; bases not matched to a gene: 6. The CDR3 sequence is CASTPDRFSYEQYF. CDR3 in DNA: TGTGCCAGCACCCCGGACAGGTTCTCCTACGAGCAGTACTTC.

This clonotype was observed many times. The V call is TRBV9, the J call TRBJ2-2, with 9 bases aligning to TRBD2. The CDR3 consists of 16 residues. Trimming removed 3 bases from V and 7 bases from J; junction bases left unmatched: 10. CDR1 and CDR2 (germline): SGDLS, YYNGEE. The CDR3 sequence is CASSAHSGGNGGELFF. The CDR3 DNA is TGTGCCAGCAGCGCTCACAGCGGGGGGAATGGCGGGGAGCTGTTTTTT.

The chain is built from TRBV9 and TRBJ2-6; D call uncertain. Germline CDR1 is SGDLS and CDR2 is YYNGEE. The CDR3 is 14 residues long. Trimming removed 2 bases at V and 3 bases at J, with 6 bases between. The CDR3: CASSVRVGANVLTF. The CDR3 DNA follows: TGTGCCAGCAGCGTTAGGGTTGGGGCCAACGTCCTGACTTTC.

This clonotype has at least ten counts. This rearrangement joins TRBV9 to TRBJ1-2; 9 bases align to TRBD1. The germline gives CDR1 SGDLS, CDR2 YYNGEE. The junction had 12 bases not matched to a gene; V was cut back by 4 bases and J by 5 bases. The CDR3 covers 16 residues. In DNA form, the CDR3 reads TGTGCCAGCAGCAACGTGCCGGGACAGGGTAAATATGGCTACACCTTC. Its translation is CASSNVPGQGKYGYTF.

This clonotype appeared many times. V usage is TRBV9 and J usage is TRBJ2-7; D not certain. Per the germline V gene, CDR1 is SGDLS and CDR2 is YYNGEE. CDR3 length equals 11 residues. Between the trimmed V and J ends, which lost 0 bases and 5 bases, there was a span of 3 bases. The CDR3 sequence: CASSVVDEQYF. The CDR3 DNA follows: TGTGCCAGCAGCGTAGTGGACGAGCAGTACTTC.

The sample holds many counts of this clonotype. This chain links TRBV9 with TRBJ1-5; D may be TRBD1 (5 bases). CDR1 and CDR2 from the germline V gene are SGDLS and YYNGEE. The CDR3 is 15 residues long. V was clipped by 4 bases and J by 0 bases, with 11 bases between them. CDR3: CASSRGPNSNQPQHF. Here the CDR3 DNA reads TGTGCCAGCAGCCGGGGACCAAATAGCAATCAGCCCCAGCATTTT. Drawing the rest from reference TRBV9 and TRBJ1-5, the complete variable domain is DSGVTQTPKHLITATGQRVTLRCSPRSGDLSVYWYQQSLDQGLQFLIQYYNGEERAKGNILERFSAQQFPDLHSELNLSSLELGDSALYFCASSRGPNSNQPQHFGDGTRLSIL.

This clonotype occurred many times. The chain recombines TRBV9 with TRBJ2-2, with D maybe TRBD2 (6 bases). Per germline, CDR1 SGDLS and CDR2 YYNGEE. Trimming took off 2 bases at V and 5 bases at J, with 13 bases between the two ends. The CDR3 loop spans 15 amino acids. CDR3 in DNA: TGTGCCAGCAGCGTTGGCGGGGCAGGGACCGGGGAGCTGTTTTTT. The encoded protein is CASSVGGAGTGELFF. Drawing the rest from reference TRBV9 and TRBJ2-2, the complete variable domain is DSGVTQTPKHLITATGQRVTLRCSPRSGDLSVYWYQQSLDQGLQFLIQYYNGEERAKGNILERFSAQQFPDLHSELNLSSLELGDSALYFCASSVGGAGTGELFFGEGSRLTVL.

Many counts were recorded for this clonotype. The chain recombines TRBV9 with TRBJ2-1; 12 bases align to TRBD2. This CDR3 contains 16 residues. Per germline, CDR1 SGDLS and CDR2 YYNGEE. V lost 0 bases and J lost 7; bases outside the gene matches: 5. Here the CDR3 DNA reads TGTGCCAGCAGCGTAGATCTAGCGGGGGGGCGGAATGAGCAGTTCTTC. Translated, it gives CASSVDLAGGRNEQFF.

This clonotype was counted between two and nine times. This rearrangement joins TRBV9 to TRBJ2-5, with 8 nucleotides matching TRBD2. This CDR3 is 15 amino acids long. V lost 4 bases, J lost 4 bases, and 9 bases stayed unmatched. The germline CDR1 and CDR2 sequences are SGDLS and YYNGEE. The CDR3 sequence is CASSPTGGAAETQYF. The CDR3 DNA sequence: TGTGCCAGCAGCCCCACCGGGGGGGCCGCAGAGACCCAGTACTTC. Full variable domain (missing parts from reference TRBV9 and TRBJ2-5): DSGVTQTPKHLITATGQRVTLRCSPRSGDLSVYWYQQSLDQGLQFLIQYYNGEERAKGNILERFSAQQFPDLHSELNLSSLELGDSALYFCASSPTGGAAETQYFGPGTRLLVL.

This clonotype was counted many times. The chain carries TRBV9 and TRBJ2-7, with 7 bases matching TRBD1. The CDR3 spans 14 residues. Germline V gene data show CDR1 as SGDLS and CDR2 as YYNGEE. With V trimmed by 4 bases and J by 7 bases, 11 bases remained unmatched. This chain's CDR3 is CASSLLEGGGEQYF. DNA of the CDR3: TGTGCCAGCAGCCTTCTAGAAGGGGGCGGTGAGCAGTACTTC.

This clonotype occurred many times. The chain combines TRBV9 with TRBJ2-7, with 7 positions matching TRBD1. The CDR3 is 14 residues long. V trimming: 5 bases; J trimming: 2 bases; junction bases outside the gene matches: 7. Germline-derived CDR1 and CDR2 are SGDLS and YYNGEE. CDR3 bases: TGTGCCAGCAGTTGGGGCCAGGGGGCCTACGAGCAGTACTTC. Translated, it gives CASSWGQGAYEQYF.